Listed here are 21 T cell receptor beta chains from one sample, sequenced in a study of tumor-infiltrating lymphocytes in primary liver carcinoma. Without any cell sorting, roughly 18-31 mg of bulk tissue yielded co-extracted RNA and DNA. Total RNA (around 500 ng) served as template for TCR beta cDNA synthesis primed by a constant-region primer. Nested multiplex PCR, run for three rounds with slightly modified ARM-PCR, yielded TCR beta libraries. Running approximately 10 cycles apiece, the first two PCR rounds relied on TRBV1-TRBV30 forward primers together with a C-beta reverse primer. TCRdb reanalysed the multiplex PCR reads using MiXCR and keeps one entry per CDR3 protein. The table records about 200,000 distinct CDR3 sequences, just under 85% of them present only once. Material for sequencing was tumor tissue from primary liver carcinoma. The source is a man between 40 and 49 years old with primary liver carcinoma and hepatitis B virus infection.

As to this clonotype: Germline is not matched at one junction end, which may reflect a read error. This chain uses TRBV4-3 with TRBJ2-2, with D unclear. This CDR3 spans 17 amino acids. CDR1 and CDR2 (germline): LGHNA, YSLEER. The CDR3, as DNA: TGTGCCAGCAGCCTCCAACCATATGGGGAAGAGCTAGGGGAGCTGTTTTTT. Translation: CASSLQPYGEELGELFF.

The chain combines TRBV29-1 with TRBJ2-5; tentative D call: TRBD1 (7 bases). The germline gives CDR1 SQVTM, CDR2 ANQGSEA. The V end was cut by 8 bases, the J end by 14 bases, with 27 bases between. The CDR3 is 13 residues long. The CDR3 loop is CSSIQGTGEIHYF. CDR3 coding DNA: TGCAGCAGCATACAGGGGACGGGAGAGATCCATTACTTC.

This clonotype was seen only a few times. The junction departs from germline at one end; a sequencing error may be responsible. J is TRBJ2-2 and V is TRBV29-1; D possibly matches TRBD1 or TRBD2 (5 bases each). The V gene's germline CDR1 is SQVTM and CDR2 ANQGSEA. The length of the CDR3 is 11 residues. The CDR3 DNA is TGCAGCGACAAGGGGAACGGGGAACTGTTTTTT. This translates into CSDKGNGELFF.

This clonotype is a singleton in its sample. The junction does not match germline at one end; this may be a read error. CDR3 bases: TGTGCCATCAGTTTATCTGGGTTGGATAAACTGTTTTTT. Its translation: CAISLSGLDKLFF. This chain joins TRBV12-3 or TRBV12-4 and TRBJ1-4, with unresolved D. The length of the CDR3 is 13 residues.

The CDR3 protein is CASNDRGSNQPQHF. In nucleotides, the CDR3 is TGTGCCAGCAACGATAGGGGTAGCAATCAGCCCCAGCATTTT. V gene TRBV6-6 combines with J gene TRBJ1-5, with D possibly matching TRBD1 (5 bases). This CDR3 has 14 residues. Trimming pared 7 bases from V and 0 bases from J, leaving 10 bases between. From germline, CDR1 is MNHNY and CDR2 SVGAGI (reference sequence).

Of note for this clonotype: One end of the junction is discordant with germline, which a read error may explain. The chain recombines TRBV25-1 with TRBJ2-1; TRBD2 agrees at 9 bases. This CDR3 contains 14 residues. Germline-derived CDR1 and CDR2 are MGHDK and SYGVNS. Written as DNA, the CDR3 is TGTGCCAGAACAGCGGGAGGCTCCTACAATGAGCAATTCTTC. Protein sequence: CARTAGGSYNEQFF.

This clonotype came up a few times. This may be a read error, as it is one base from a much larger clone. This chain joins TRBV5-4 and TRBJ2-3; maybe TRBD2 (6 bases). Germline CDR1 and CDR2: SGHNT and YYREEE (reference sequence). This CDR3 has 15 residues. CDR3 sequence (DNA): TGTGTCAGCAGCTTCTCAGGGACTAGCACAGATACGCAGTATTTT. Encoded protein: CVSSFSGTSTDTQYF.

Of note for this clonotype: Possible read error: a much larger clone is one base away. CDR3 in DNA: TGTGCCAGCAGCAGAGTGGGGGGCTACGAGCAGTACTTC. It yields the protein CASSRVGGYEQYF. The chain joins TRBV6-5 to TRBJ2-7; tentatively, D is TRBD2 (6 bases). V was clipped by 6 bases and J by 3 bases, with 12 bases between them. In germline, CDR1 is MNHEY, CDR2 SVGAGI. The CDR3 length is 13 residues.

Note on this clonotype: The germline gene is not matched at one end of the junction; a read error may be the cause. The chain joins TRBV5-1 to TRBJ2-2; D remains unclear. Germline loops: CDR1 SGHRS, CDR2 YFSETQ. The CDR3 runs 18 residues. The CDR3 spells CASSLAASGQQITWELFF. The CDR3 coding sequence is TGCGCCAGCAGCTTGGCGGCTTCAGGCCAACAAATCACCTGGGAGCTGTTTTTT.

This clonotype was seen once. Mismatch with germline at one junction end may stem from a read error. The chain has TRBV4-3 and TRBJ2-5; D not certain. The germline gives CDR1 LGHNA, CDR2 YSLEER. The CDR3 consists of 13 residues. The CDR3 here is CAGSQILMAAQYF. CDR3 bases: TGCGCCGGCAGCCAAATCCTAATGGCGGCCCAGTACTTC.

V and J are TRBV11-2 and TRBJ2-5, with D unclear. The CDR3 loop spans 14 amino acids. V was trimmed by 5 bases and J by 4 bases, leaving 14 bases between them. Per the germline V gene, CDR1 is SGHAT and CDR2 is FQNNGV. CDR3 amino acids: CASSPRLVPETQYF. For the CDR3, the DNA is TGTGCCAGCAGCCCCCGGCTAGTCCCAGAGACCCAGTACTTC.

Concerning this clonotype itself: The junction differs from germline at one of its ends, possibly a read error. The chain is built from TRBV5-6 and TRBJ1-5; 7 bases agree with TRBD1. The CDR3 is 15 residues long. Germline V gene sequence: CDR1 SGHDT, CDR2 YYEEEE. The DNA of the CDR3 is TGTGCCAGCAGCTTCGGAGGGGGCGGCGATCAGCCCCAGCATTTC. It is translated as CASSFGGGGDQPQHF.

A note on this clonotype: The missing conserved phenylalanine or tryptophan at the end of this CDR3 makes a read error likely. The J gene is TRBJ2-2, the V gene TRBV29-1, with a tentative D call TRBD2 (5 bases). CDR3 length equals 15 residues. V lost 7 bases and J lost 1, with 16 bases in between. Germline V gives CDR1 SQVTM, CDR2 ANQGSEA. The DNA of the CDR3 is TGCAGCGCTCTTACTAACGGGGTGAACACCGGGGAGCTGTTTTTA. The encoded protein is CSALTNGVNTGELFL.

Comments on this clonotype: Lacking the conserved final phenylalanine or tryptophan, this CDR3 likely reflects a read error. The DNA is left out, because the CDR3 cannot be placed on it with certainty; the CDR3 is given as TCRdb lists it. The V call is TRBV5-1, the J call TRBJ2-5; no check of the table's D call, TRBD1, against the DNA was made. The CDR3 has 14 residues if both end residues are counted. Germline CDR1 SGHRS, CDR2 YFSETQ. The CDR3 is CASIPRSRRETHYL.

With regard to this clonotype: The missing conserved phenylalanine or tryptophan at the end of this CDR3 makes a read error likely. The V gene is TRBV6-1, the J gene TRBJ1-1, with D perhaps matching TRBD1 (6 bases). CDR1 MNHNS and CDR2 SASEGT come from the germline V gene. The CDR3 spans 14 residues. As DNA, the CDR3 is TGTGCTAGCACTACACAGGGCGGGAACACTGAAGCTTTCTAT. This gives the protein CASTTQGGNTEAFY.

The V and J genes are TRBV5-1 and TRBJ2-6; the D gene is possibly TRBD2 (6 bases). The length of the CDR3 is 17 residues. The V and J ends lost 0 bases and 0 bases respectively, with 10 bases between them. Germline assignment: CDR1 SGHRS and CDR2 YFSETQ. CDR3 protein: CASSLEVGGSGANVLTF. The CDR3 coding sequence is TGCGCCAGCAGCTTGGAGGTCGGGGGCTCTGGGGCCAACGTCCTGACTTTC.

This clonotype was counted once. At one end, the junction sequence differs from germline, possibly due to a read error. This sequence joins TRBV11-1 and TRBJ2-1, with D perhaps matching TRBD2 (6 bases). The CDR3 contains 17 residues. Germline CDR1 is SGHAT and CDR2 is FQDESV (reference sequence). Written as DNA, the CDR3 is TGTACCAGCAGGTTAGGCGTACCGGGACTCCCCCACAATGAGCAGTTATTC. It codes for CTSRLGVPGLPHNEQLF.

The rearrangement joins TRBV9 to TRBJ2-5; 10 bases fit TRBD2. Losses at the gene ends were 3 bases for V and 4 bases for J; bases not matched to a gene: 9. This CDR3 spans 16 amino acids. The germline CDR1 and CDR2 sequences are SGDLS and YYNGEE. In nucleotides, the CDR3 is TGTGCCAGCAGCGCCCAACTAGCGGGGAGCTTAGAGACCCAGTACTTC. Translating it yields CASSAQLAGSLETQYF. The entire variable domain, with the rest obtained from reference TRBV9 and TRBJ2-5, is as follows: DSGVTQTPKHLITATGQRVTLRCSPRSGDLSVYWYQQSLDQGLQFLIQYYNGEERAKGNILERFSAQQFPDLHSELNLSSLELGDSALYFCASSAQLAGSLETQYFGPGTRLLVL.

This rearrangement joins TRBV29-1 to TRBJ2-7; D is unclear. Per germline, CDR1 SQVTM and CDR2 ANQGSEA. Trimming pared 0 bases from V and 1 base from J, leaving 13 bases between. The CDR3 has 15 residues. The CDR3 nucleotides read TGCAGCGTTGAAGATGGCCTAATGGGGTCCTACGAGCAGTACTTC. This gives the protein CSVEDGLMGSYEQYF.

Concerning this clonotype: A much more abundant neighbour one base away suggests this may be a read error. The chain links TRBV7-6 to TRBJ1-1; D is unresolved. The CDR3 contains 13 residues. Germline CDR1 is SGHVS and CDR2 is FNYEAQ. The V end was cut by 1 base, the J end by 1 base, with 4 bases between. This CDR3 is CASSLEENTEAFF. The CDR3 DNA follows: TGTGCCAGCAGCTTAGAGGAGAACACTGAAGCTTTCTTT. Supplemented by reference TRBV7-6 and TRBJ1-1, the full variable domain reads GAGVSQSPRYKVTKRGQDVALRCDPISGHVSLYWYRQALGQGPEFLTYFNYEAQQDKSGLPNDRFSAERPEGSISTLTIQRTEQRDSAMYRCASSLEENTEAFFGQGTRLTVV.

This clonotype was picked up one time. V gene TRBV5-4 combines with J gene TRBJ1-1; 9 nucleotides agree with TRBD1. Trimming cost V 3 bases and J 2 bases; bases outside gene matches: 8. The germline gives CDR1 SGHNT, CDR2 YYREEE (reference sequence). CDR3 length: 16 amino acids. CDR3 sequence: CASSSLSGQGNTEAFF. DNA of the CDR3: TGTGCCAGCAGCTCCTTATCGGGACAGGGAAACACTGAAGCTTTCTTT.